This TCR beta chain is drawn from a study of T cells expressing NK-cell markers. This CDR3 region has 13 residues. TCR beta cDNA was made by 5'RACE template switching with UMIs. TCRdb re-called the 5' RACE reads; one entry per CDR3 protein, DNA not given. This table lists fewer than 300,000 distinct CDR3 sequences. The sequence was collected from a woman aged 18 to 69 in good health. Sequences were obtained from blood T cells: a sorted CD56 or NKG2C T cell subset, CD4+ or CD8+ T cells, or bulk PBMC T cells (not recorded which). This sequence joins TRBV12-3 or TRBV12-4 and TRBJ1-5; TCRdb's D gene call, TRBD1, goes unchecked for lack of DNA. CDR3 sequence: CASRGQPNQPQHF.